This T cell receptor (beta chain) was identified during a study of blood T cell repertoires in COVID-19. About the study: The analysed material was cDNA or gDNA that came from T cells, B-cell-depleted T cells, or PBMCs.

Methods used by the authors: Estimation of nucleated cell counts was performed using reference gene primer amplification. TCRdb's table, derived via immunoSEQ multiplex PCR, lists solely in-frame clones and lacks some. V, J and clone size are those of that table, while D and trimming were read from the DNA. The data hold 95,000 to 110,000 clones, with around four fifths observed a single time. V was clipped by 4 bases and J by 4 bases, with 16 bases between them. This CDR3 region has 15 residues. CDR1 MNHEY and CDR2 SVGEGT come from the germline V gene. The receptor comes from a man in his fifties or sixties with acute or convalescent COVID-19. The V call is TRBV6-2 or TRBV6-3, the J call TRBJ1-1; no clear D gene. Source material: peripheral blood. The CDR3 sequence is CASSSTRQSGTEAFF. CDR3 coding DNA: TGTGCCAGCAGTTCTACGAGGCAGTCGGGCACTGAAGCTTTCTTT.